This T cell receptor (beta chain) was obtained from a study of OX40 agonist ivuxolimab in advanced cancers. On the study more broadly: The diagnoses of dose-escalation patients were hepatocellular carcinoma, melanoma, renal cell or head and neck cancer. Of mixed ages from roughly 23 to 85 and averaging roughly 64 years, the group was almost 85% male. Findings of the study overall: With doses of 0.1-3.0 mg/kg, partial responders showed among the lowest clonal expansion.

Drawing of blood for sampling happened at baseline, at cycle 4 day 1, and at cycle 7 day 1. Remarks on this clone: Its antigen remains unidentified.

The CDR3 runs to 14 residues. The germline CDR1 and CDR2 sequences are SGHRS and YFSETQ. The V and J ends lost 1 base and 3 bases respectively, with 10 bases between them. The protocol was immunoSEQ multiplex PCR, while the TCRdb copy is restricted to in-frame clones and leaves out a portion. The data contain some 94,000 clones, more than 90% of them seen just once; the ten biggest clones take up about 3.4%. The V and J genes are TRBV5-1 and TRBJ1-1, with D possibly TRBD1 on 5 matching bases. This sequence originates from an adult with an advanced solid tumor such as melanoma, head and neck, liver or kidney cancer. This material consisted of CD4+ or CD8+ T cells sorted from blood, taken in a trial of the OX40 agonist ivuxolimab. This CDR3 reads CASSLKDTYTEAFF. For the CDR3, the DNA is TGCGCCAGCAGCTTGAAGGACACGTACACTGAAGCTTTCTTT.